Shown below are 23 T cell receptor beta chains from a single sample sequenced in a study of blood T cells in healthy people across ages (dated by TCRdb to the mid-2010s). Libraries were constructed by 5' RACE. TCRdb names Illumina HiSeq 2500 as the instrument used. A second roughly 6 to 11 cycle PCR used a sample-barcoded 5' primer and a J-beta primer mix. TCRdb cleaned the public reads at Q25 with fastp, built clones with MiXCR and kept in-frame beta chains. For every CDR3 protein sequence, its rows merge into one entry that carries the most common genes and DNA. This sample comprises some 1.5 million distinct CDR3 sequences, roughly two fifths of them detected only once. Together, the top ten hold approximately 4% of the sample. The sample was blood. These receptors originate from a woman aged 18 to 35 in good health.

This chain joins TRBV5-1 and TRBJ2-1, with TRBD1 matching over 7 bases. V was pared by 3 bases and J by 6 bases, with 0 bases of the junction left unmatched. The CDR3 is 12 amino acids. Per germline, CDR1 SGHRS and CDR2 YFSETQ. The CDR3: CASSWDSNEQFF. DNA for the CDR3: TGCGCCAGCAGCTGGGACAGCAATGAGCAGTTCTTC.

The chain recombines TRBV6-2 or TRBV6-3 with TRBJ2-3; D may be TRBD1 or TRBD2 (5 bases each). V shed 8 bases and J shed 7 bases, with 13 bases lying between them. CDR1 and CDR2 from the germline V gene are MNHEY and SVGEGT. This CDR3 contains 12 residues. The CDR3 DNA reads TGTGCCAGCCGGACTGAGGGGAATACGCAGTATTTT. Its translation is CASRTEGNTQYF.

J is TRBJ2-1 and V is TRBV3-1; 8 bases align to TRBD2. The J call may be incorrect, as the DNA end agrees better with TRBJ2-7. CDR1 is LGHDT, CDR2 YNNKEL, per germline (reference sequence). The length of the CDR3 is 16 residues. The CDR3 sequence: CASSQNLAGPYNEQYF. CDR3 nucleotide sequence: TGTGCCAGCAGCCAGAATTTAGCGGGACCCTACAATGAGCAGTACTTC.

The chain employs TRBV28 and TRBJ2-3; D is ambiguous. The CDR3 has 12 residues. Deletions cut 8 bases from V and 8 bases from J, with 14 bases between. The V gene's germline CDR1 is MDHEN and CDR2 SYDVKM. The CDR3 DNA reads TGTGCCAGCGGAATACTCTCCGGTACGCAGTATTTT. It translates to CASGILSGTQYF.

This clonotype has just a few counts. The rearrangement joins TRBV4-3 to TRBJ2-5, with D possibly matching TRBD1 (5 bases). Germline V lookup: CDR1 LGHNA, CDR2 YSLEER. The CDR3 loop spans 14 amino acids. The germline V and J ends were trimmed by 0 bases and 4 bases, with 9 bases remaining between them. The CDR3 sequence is CASSQDIGVETQYF. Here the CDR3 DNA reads TGCGCCAGCAGCCAAGATATAGGGGTAGAGACCCAGTACTTC.

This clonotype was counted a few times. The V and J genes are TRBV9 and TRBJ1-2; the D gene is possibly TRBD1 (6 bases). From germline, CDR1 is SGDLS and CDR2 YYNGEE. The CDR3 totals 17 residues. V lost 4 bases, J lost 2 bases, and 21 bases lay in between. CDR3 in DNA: TGTGCCAGCAGCCCTAACCCCGCCGGGGGGCTCAACTATGGCTACACCTTC. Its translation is CASSPNPAGGLNYGYTF.

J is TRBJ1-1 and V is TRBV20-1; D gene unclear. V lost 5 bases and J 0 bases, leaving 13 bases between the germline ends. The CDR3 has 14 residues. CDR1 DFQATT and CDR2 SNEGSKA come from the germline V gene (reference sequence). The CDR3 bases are TGCAGTGCTGGCGTACAGTTAATGAACACTGAAGCTTTCTTT. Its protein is CSAGVQLMNTEAFF.

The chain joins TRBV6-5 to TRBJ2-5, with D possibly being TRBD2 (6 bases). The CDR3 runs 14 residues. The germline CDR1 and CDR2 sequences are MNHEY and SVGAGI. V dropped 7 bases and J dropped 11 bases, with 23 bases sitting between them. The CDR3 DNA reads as TGTGCCAGCACAACCCGGGCCGGGAGAAATGAGCAGTACTTC. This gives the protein CASTTRAGRNEQYF.

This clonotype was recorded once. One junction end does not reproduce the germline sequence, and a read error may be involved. CDR3 residues: CASSLTPVTKEKLFF. The DNA of the CDR3 is TGTGCCAGCAGCTTAACCCCGGTAACTAAGGAAAAACTGTTTTTT. The rearrangement uses TRBV7-2 and TRBJ1-4, with D unclear. Germline loops: CDR1 SGHTA, CDR2 FQGNSA. This CDR3 is built from 15 residues. The full variable domain, completed using reference TRBV7-2 and TRBJ1-4, is GAGVSQSPSNKVTEKGKDVELRCDPISGHTALYWYRQSLGQGLEFLIYFQGNSAPDKSGLPSDRFSAERTGGSVSTLTIQRTQQEDSAVYLCASSLTPVTKEKLFFGSGTQLSVL.

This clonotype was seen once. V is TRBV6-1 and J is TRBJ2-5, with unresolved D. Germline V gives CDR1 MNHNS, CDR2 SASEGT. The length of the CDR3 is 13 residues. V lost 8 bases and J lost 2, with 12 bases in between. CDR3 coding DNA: TGTGCCAGCGGAGAAATCCGACAAGAGACCCAGTACTTC. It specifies CASGEIRQETQYF.

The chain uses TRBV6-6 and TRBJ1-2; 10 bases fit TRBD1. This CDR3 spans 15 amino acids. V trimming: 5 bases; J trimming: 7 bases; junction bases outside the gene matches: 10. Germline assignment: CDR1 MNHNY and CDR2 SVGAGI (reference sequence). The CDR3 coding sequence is TGTGCCAGCAGTCACGAATCCGGGACAGGGGTTGGCTACACCTTC. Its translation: CASSHESGTGVGYTF.

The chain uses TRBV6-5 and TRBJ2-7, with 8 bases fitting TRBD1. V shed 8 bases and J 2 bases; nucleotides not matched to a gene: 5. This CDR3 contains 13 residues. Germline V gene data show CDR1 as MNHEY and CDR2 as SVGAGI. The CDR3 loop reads CASGDRLTYEQYF. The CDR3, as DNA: TGTGCCAGCGGGGACAGGCTAACCTACGAGCAGTACTTC.

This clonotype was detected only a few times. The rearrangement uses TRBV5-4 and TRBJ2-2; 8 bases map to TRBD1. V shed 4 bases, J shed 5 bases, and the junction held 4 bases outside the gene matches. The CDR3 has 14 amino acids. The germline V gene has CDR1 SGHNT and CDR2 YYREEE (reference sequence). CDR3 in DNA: TGTGCCAGCAGCGCGACAGGGGTGACCGGGGAGCTGTTTTTT. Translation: CASSATGVTGELFF.

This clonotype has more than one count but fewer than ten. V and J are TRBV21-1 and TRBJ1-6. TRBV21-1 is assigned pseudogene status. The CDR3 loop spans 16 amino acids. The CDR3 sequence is CASSKAWGSSNSPLHF. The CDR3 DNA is TGTGCCAGCAGCAAAGCGTGGGGAAGTAGTAATTCACCCCTCCACTTT.

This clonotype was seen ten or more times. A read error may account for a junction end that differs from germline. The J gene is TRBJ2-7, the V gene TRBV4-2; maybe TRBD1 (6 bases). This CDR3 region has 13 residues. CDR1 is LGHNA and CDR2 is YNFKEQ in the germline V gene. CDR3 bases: TGCGCCAGCAGCCAACGACAGGACTACGAGCAGTACTTC. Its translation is CASSQRQDYEQYF.

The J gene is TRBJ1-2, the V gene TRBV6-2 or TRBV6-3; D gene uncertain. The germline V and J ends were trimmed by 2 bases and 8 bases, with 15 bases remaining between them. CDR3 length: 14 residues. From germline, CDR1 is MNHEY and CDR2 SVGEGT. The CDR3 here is CASSYSGRREGYTF. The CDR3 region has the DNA TGTGCCAGCAGTTACAGCGGGCGCCGGGAGGGCTACACCTTC.

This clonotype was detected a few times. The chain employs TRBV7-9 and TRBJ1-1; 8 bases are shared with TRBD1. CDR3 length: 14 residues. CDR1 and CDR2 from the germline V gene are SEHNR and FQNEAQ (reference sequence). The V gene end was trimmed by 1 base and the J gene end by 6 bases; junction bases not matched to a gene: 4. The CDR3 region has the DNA TGTGCCAGCAGCTTAGTTGGACAGGGACCTGAAGCTTTCTTT. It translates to CASSLVGQGPEAFF.

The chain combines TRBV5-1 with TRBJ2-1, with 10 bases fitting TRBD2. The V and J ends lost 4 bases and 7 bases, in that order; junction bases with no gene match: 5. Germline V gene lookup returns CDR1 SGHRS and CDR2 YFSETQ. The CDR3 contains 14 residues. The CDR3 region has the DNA TGCGCCAGCAGCACTCCTAGCGGGGGTAATGAGCAGTTCTTC. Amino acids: CASSTPSGGNEQFF.

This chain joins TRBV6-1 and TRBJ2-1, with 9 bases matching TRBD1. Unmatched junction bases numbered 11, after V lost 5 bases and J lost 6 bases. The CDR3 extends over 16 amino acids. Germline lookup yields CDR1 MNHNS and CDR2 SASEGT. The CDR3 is CASSHRDRAATNEQFF. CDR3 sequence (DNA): TGTGCCAGCAGTCATAGGGACAGGGCTGCGACCAATGAGCAGTTCTTC.

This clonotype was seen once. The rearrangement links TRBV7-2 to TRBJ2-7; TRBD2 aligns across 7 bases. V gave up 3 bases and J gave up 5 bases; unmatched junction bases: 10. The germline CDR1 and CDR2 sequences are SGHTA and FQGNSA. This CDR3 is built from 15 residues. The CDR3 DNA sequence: TGTGCCAGCAGCTTTTTAGGGAGGGCCGGAGACGAGCAGTACTTC. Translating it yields CASSFLGRAGDEQYF. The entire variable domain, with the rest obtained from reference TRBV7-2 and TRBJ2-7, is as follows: GAGVSQSPSNKVTEKGKDVELRCDPISGHTALYWYRQSLGQGLEFLIYFQGNSAPDKSGLPSDRFSAERTGGSVSTLTIQRTQQEDSAVYLCASSFLGRAGDEQYFGPGTRLTVT.

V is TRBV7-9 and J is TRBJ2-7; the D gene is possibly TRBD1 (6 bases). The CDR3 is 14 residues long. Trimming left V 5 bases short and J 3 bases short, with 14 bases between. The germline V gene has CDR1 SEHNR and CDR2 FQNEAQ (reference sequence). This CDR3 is CASSHDDRIYEQYF. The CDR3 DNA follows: TGTGCCAGCAGCCATGACGACAGGATCTACGAGCAGTACTTC.

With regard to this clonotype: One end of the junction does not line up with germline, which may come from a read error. Written as DNA, the CDR3 is TGCGGTGCCAGGACAGGGGGAAACACCGGGGAGCTGTTTTTT. As protein: CGARTGGNTGELFF. The gene calls are TRBV20-1 and TRBJ2-2, with 10 bases identical to TRBD1. The CDR3 is 14 residues long. CDR1 and CDR2 (germline): DFQATT, SNEGSKA (reference sequence).

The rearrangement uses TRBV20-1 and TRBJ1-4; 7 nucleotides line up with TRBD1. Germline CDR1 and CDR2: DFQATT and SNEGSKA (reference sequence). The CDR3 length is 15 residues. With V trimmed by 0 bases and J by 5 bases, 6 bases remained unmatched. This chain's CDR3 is CSARDLGQRNEKLFF. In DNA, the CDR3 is TGCAGTGCTAGAGATTTGGGACAGAGAAATGAAAAACTGTTTTTT.